This T cell receptor (beta chain) originates from a study of neurological immune-mediated disorders. This clonotype was detected many times. Its antigen is unidentified. The CDR3 runs 13 residues. J lost 4 bases, V lost 5 bases, and 0 bases had no gene match. The germline gives CDR1 DFQATT, CDR2 SNEGSKA (reference sequence). Overall study findings and caveats: None of the features examined (clinical or MRI) was associated with the multiple sclerosis repertoire cluster. None of the CDR3 amino acid sequences in expanded clones turned up in more than one subject, which points to private repertoires in all groups.

The method for making cDNA was 5'RACE, and it used 10-nucleotide random UMIs. Each CDR3 protein is one row after TCRdb ran MiXCR on the 5' RACE reads. Of 55,000 to 65,000 distinct CDR3 sequences in the sample, 3.5% to 4.5% were seen once. Sequencing used PBMCs. The sequence was collected from a woman in her fifties or sixties with multiple sclerosis. This sequence joins TRBV20-1 and TRBJ2-3; 13 nucleotides line up with TRBD2. For the CDR3, the DNA is TGCAGTGCTGGACTAGCGGGAGCAGATACGCAGTATTTT. It codes for CSAGLAGADTQYF.